The present T cell receptor (beta chain) was sequenced within a study of T cell responses to AZD1222 COVID-19 vaccine. On this clone itself: As yet, its antigen is unknown.

The study, taken as a whole, reports: At study baseline, merely five or six AZD1222 recipients were seropositive. Targets within unmutated variant regions were reportedly found for nearly half of spike-specific TCRs. Clonal diversity may have been underestimated in mostly white British donors.

The CDR3 is 14 residues long. The germline V gene has CDR1 MDHEN and CDR2 SYDVKM. V lost 6 bases and J lost 8, with 19 bases in between. Clones were read by immunoSEQ multiplex PCR, and TCRdb kept only the in-frame ones, dropping some. The sample lists about 160,000 clones; 92% were seen once. V usage is TRBV28 and J usage is TRBJ1-1; D possibly corresponds to TRBD1 (6 bases). The sequencing here drew on peripheral blood, taken 28 days after the second AZD1222 dose. This TCR derives from an adult who received the AZD1222 COVID-19 vaccine. CDR3 sequence reads: CASRYGGLAIEAFF. As DNA, the CDR3 is TGTGCCAGCAGGTACGGGGGGCTGGCGATCGAAGCTTTCTTT.